This T cell receptor (beta chain) was observed in a study of blood T cell repertoires in COVID-19. Germline trimming cut 3 bases from V and 2 bases from J; bases unmatched to any gene: 3. Germline V gives CDR1 MNHEY, CDR2 SMNVEV (reference sequence). The CDR3 extends over 15 amino acids. Method: immunoSEQ multiplex PCR; TCRdb's copy keeps in-frame clones and lacks some. The sample includes roughly 230,000 clones, about four fifths seen only once; the top ten take under 5%. J is TRBJ2-5 and V is TRBV27; 10 bases agree with TRBD2. This sequence was found in a man over 45 with acute or convalescent COVID-19. Sequencing was performed on peripheral blood. DNA of the CDR3: TGTGCCAGCAGTTTCTCTAGCGGGAGACAAGAGACCCAGTACTTC. It encodes CASSFSSGRQETQYF.